This TCR beta chain was identified in a study of cytomegalovirus exposure and HLA in healthy donors. Study as a whole: Sequencing of about 179 million T cells in an earlier analysis found some 100 million unique TCR beta sequences.

CDR1 and CDR2 from the germline V gene are SGHTA and FQGNSA. Trimming cost V 5 bases and J 2 bases, with 12 bases left between them. There are 14 residues in the CDR3. The PCR employed 60 Vbeta primers together with 13 Jbeta primers. TCRdb keeps only in-frame clones here, not all; method: immunoSEQ multiplex PCR. The sample records about 130,000 clones, roughly four fifths being singletons. The chain links TRBV7-2 to TRBJ2-5; weak D call: TRBD2 (6 bases). Sequencing input: PBMCs. This receptor was identified in a woman aged 45-59 years in good health and CMV-seropositive. The CDR3 loop reads CASSVGGTQETQYF. CDR3 bases: TGTGCCAGCAGCGTGGGGGGTACGCAAGAGACCCAGTACTTC.